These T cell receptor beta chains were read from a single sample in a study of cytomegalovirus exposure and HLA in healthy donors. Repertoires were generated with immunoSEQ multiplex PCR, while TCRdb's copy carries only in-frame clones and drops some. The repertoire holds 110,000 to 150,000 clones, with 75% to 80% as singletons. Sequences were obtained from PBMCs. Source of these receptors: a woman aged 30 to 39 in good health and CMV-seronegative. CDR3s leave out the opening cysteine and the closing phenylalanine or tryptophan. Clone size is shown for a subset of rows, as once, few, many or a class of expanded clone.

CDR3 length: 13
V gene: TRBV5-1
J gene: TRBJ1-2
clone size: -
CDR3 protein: ASSLDGQGNNGYT

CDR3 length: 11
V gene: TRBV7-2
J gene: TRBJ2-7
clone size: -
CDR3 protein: ASTFNAGDEQY

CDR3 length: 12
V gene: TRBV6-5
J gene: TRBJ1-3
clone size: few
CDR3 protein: ASSRGGSGNTIY

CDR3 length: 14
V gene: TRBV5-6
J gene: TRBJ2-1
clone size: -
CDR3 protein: ASSSYGGAYHNEQF

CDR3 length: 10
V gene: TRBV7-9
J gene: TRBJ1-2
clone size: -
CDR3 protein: ASSFGDYGYT

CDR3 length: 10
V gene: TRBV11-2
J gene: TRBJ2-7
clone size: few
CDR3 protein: ASSPDSPEQY

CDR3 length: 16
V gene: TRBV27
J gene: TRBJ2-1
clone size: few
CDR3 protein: ASSLSVILAGGRNEQF

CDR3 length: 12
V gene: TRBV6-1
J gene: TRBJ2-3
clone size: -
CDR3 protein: ATRQGSVTDTQY

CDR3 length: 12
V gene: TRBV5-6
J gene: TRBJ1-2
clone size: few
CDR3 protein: ASSSGQGMGGYT

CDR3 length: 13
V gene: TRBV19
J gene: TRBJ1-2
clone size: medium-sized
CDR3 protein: ASSIVFGTGNGYT

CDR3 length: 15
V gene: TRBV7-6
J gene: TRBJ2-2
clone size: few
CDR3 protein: ASSLDAEVMNTGELF

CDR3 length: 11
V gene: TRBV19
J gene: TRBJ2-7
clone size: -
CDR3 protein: ASSPGHWNEQY

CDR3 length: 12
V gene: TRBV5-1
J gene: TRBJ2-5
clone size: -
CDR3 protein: ASSSPGGQETQY

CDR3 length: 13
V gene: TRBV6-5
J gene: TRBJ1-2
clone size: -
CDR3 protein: ASSMSGGLNYGYT

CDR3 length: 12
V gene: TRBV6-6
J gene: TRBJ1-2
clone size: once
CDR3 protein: ASSYSAGLYGYT

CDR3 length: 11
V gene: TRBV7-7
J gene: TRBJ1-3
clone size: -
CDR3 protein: ASSLGGGNTIY

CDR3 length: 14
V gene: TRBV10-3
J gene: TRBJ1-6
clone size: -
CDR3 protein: AISESEGAFRSPLH

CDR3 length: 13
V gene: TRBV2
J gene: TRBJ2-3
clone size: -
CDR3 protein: ASSIAGGLADTQY

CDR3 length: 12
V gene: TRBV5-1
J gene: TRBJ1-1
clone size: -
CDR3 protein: ASSLSPGGTEAF

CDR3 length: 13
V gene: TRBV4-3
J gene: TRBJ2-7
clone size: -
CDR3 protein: ASSQATGGPYEQY

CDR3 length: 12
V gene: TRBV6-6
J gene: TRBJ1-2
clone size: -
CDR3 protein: ASSPGQAPYGYT

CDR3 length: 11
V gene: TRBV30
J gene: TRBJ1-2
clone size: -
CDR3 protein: AWSVPEGFGYT

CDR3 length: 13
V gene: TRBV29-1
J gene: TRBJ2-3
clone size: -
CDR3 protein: SVLGPTGSTDTQY

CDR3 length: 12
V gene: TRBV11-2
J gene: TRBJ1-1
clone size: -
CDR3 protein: ASSPQQGNTEAF

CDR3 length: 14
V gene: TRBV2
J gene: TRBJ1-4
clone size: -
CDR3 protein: ASSEQGVGNNEKLF

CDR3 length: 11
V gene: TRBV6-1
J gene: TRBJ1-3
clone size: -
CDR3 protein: ASSDSSGNTIY

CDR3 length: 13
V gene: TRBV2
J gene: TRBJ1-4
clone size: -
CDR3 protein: ASKGQENSNEKLF

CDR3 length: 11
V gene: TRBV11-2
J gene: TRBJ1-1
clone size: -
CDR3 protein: ASSFQANTEAF

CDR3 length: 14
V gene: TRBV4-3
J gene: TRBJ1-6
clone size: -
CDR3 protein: ASSQDARGGDSPLH

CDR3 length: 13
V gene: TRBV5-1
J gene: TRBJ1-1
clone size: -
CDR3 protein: ASSLDPRGGTEAF

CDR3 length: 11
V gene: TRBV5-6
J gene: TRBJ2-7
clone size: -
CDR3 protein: ASSLREFGKQY

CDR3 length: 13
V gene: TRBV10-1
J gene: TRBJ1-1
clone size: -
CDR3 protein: ASRLSQGGDTEAF

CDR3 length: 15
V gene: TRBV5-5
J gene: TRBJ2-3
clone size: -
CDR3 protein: ASSPRGAGERTDTQY

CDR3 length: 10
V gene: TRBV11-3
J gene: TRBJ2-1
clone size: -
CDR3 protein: ASSFTLDEQF

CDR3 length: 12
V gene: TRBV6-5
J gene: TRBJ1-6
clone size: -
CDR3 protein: ASSPGSPGSPLH

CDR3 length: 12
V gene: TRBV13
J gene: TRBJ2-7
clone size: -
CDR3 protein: ASSQRQGVLEQY

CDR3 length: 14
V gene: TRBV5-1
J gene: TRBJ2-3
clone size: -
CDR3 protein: ASSFSSGVITDTQY

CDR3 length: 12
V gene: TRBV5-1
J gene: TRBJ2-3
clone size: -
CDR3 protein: ASSAGTRGDTQY

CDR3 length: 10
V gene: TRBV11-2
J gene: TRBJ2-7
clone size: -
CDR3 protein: ASSHIHYEQY

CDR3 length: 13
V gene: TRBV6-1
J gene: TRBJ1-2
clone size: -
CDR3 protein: ASSRPDRSNYGYT

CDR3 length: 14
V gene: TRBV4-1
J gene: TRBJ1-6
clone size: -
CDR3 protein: ASSQESGVYNSPLH

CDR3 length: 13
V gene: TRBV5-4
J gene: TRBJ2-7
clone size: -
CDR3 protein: ASSRTSGGVNEQY

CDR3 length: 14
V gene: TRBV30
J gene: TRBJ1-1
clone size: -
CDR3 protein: AWSVWGGVLKTEAF